A single sample is the source of the 23 T cell receptor beta chains below, sequenced in a study of tumor-infiltrating lymphocytes in primary liver carcinoma. In addition to blood RNA drawn from unsorted whole blood, germline DNA was extracted. The investigators made TCR beta cDNA from roughly 460 ng total RNA, using a constant-region primer. Amplification in three nested multiplex PCR rounds with slightly modified ARM-PCR gave rise to TCR beta libraries. Both of the initial two PCR rounds ran for about 11 cycles and employed TRBV1-TRBV30 forward primers alongside a C-beta reverse primer. From the multiplex PCR reads, TCRdb called clonotypes with MiXCR, one entry per CDR3 protein. The sample yields about 310,000 distinct CDR3 sequences, more than 55% seen once. The sample comprised peripheral blood. The source is a woman in her 30s with primary liver carcinoma and hepatitis B virus infection.

The chain links TRBV14 to TRBJ1-2; 7 bases are shared with TRBD1. Per the germline V gene, CDR1 is SGHDN and CDR2 is FVKESK. Trimming took 0 bases from V and 3 from J; bases not matched to a gene: 10. The CDR3 is 17 residues long. The DNA of the CDR3 is TGTGCCAGCAGCCAAGATATCTATAGCAGGGGGGACTATGGCTACACCTTC. This gives the protein CASSQDIYSRGDYGYTF.

The V gene is TRBV29-1, the J gene TRBJ2-1, with D unclear. The CDR3 has 12 amino acids. Germline values: CDR1 SQVTM, CDR2 ANQGSEA. This chain's CDR3 is CRVTVGYNEQFF. The CDR3, as DNA: TGCAGAGTTACGGTAGGGTACAATGAGCAGTTCTTC.

Comment on this clonotype: One base away lies a much larger clone, so this may be a sequencing read error. This chain joins TRBV6-2 or TRBV6-3 and TRBJ2-1; 9 nucleotides align to TRBD2. The V gene's germline CDR1 is MNHEY and CDR2 SVGEGT. V shed 5 bases and J 5 bases; nucleotides not matched to a gene: 7. This CDR3 contains 15 residues. In nucleotides, the CDR3 is TGTGCCAGCAGTCCCGGGGCTAGCGGGAACAATGAGCAGTTCTTC. This translates into CASSPGASGNNEQFF.

Concerning this clonotype: Germline and junction disagree at one end, which may indicate a read error. The rearrangement joins TRBV2 to TRBJ2-2; D is uncertain. CDR1 and CDR2 (germline): SNHLY, FYNNEI. CDR3 size: 17 residues. The CDR3 nucleotides read TGTACCAGCAGTCTCCCTCATGCCACGGGGAACACCGGGGAGCTGTTTTTT. Protein: CTSSLPHATGNTGELFF.

This rearrangement joins TRBV12-3 or TRBV12-4 to TRBJ1-2, with unresolved D. V lost 2 bases, J lost 4 bases, and 8 bases lay in between. The CDR3 sequence is 13 residues long. CDR3: CASSLFGGYGYTF. The CDR3 region has the DNA TGTGCCAGCAGTTTATTTGGTGGCTATGGCTACACCTTC.

As regards this clonotype: Being one base from a much bigger clone, this may be a read error. The V call is TRBV29-1, the J call TRBJ2-4, with D perhaps matching TRBD1 or TRBD2 (5 bases each). The CDR3 contains 14 residues. The V gene's germline CDR1 is SQVTM and CDR2 ANQGSEA. The V end was cut by 5 bases, the J end by 2 bases, with 13 bases between. DNA for the CDR3: TGCAGCGTTACCCGAGGGACCACCAAAAACATTCAGTACTTC. Translated, it gives CSVTRGTTKNIQYF.

This clonotype showed up just a few times. The V gene is TRBV12-3 or TRBV12-4, the J gene TRBJ2-7; 7 bases agree with TRBD2. The J segment lost 2 bases and the V segment lost 3 bases, leaving 10 bases of the junction unmatched. The CDR3 is 16 residues long. As DNA, the CDR3 is TGTGCCAGCAGTTTCAGTAAGCGGGACTTCACCTACGAGCAGTACTTC. Protein product: CASSFSKRDFTYEQYF.

This clonotype turned up a few times. The chain uses TRBV7-9 and TRBJ2-3, with 11 bases aligning to TRBD2. CDR1 is SEHNR and CDR2 is FQNEAQ in the germline V gene (reference sequence). Unmatched junction bases numbered 5, after V lost 5 bases and J lost 1 base. This CDR3 has 16 amino acids. CDR3 nucleotides: TGTGCCAGCAGCCCACTAGCGGGAGCCGGCACAGATACGCAGTATTTT. The encoded protein is CASSPLAGAGTDTQYF. The whole variable domain, filled in from reference TRBV7-9 and TRBJ2-3, reads DTGVSQNPRHKITKRGQNVTFRCDPISEHNRLYWYRQTLGQGPEFLTYFQNEAQLEKSRLLSDRFSAERPKGSFSTLEIQRTEQGDSAMYLCASSPLAGAGTDTQYFGPGTRLTVL.

About this clonotype: This may stem from a read error, because a much larger clone lies one nucleotide away. The chain couples TRBV11-2 to TRBJ2-7, with D possibly being TRBD2 (5 bases). Germline CDR1 reads SGHAT; CDR2 reads FQNNGV. CDR3 length equals 16 residues. CDR3 region: CASSLGVLRASYKQYF. In DNA form, the CDR3 reads TGTGCCAGCAGCTTAGGCGTTTTGCGGGCCTCCTACAAGCAGTACTTC.

This clonotype has more than one count but fewer than ten. This chain connects TRBV6-1 to TRBJ1-4; no clear D gene. CDR3 length equals 13 residues. The V gene lost 6 bases and the J gene lost 2 bases, with 7 bases spanning the gap. Per the germline V gene, CDR1 is MNHNS and CDR2 is SASEGT. The CDR3 coding sequence is TGTGCCAGCAGCGTAGGGACTAATGAAAAACTGTTTTTT. Its translation is CASSVGTNEKLFF.

This clonotype was counted many times. V is TRBV7-9 and J is TRBJ2-3, with 7 bases fitting TRBD2. From germline, CDR1 is SEHNR and CDR2 FQNEAQ (reference sequence). The length of the CDR3 is 21 residues. V trimming: 5 bases; J trimming: 2 bases; junction bases outside the gene matches: 25. The CDR3 DNA sequence: TGTGCCAGCAGCCCACCCACAGCAGGGTTCTTTCCTAGCGGCTTCACAGATACGCAGTATTTT. Its protein is CASSPPTAGFFPSGFTDTQYF.

Remarks on this clonotype: The junction departs from the called germline gene at one end, perhaps through a read error. The V gene is TRBV19, the J gene TRBJ1-2, with TRBD1 identical over 9 bases. Germline V gives CDR1 LNHDA, CDR2 SQIVND (reference sequence). There are 14 residues in the CDR3. CDR3 amino acids: CASSANRDRVSYIF. CDR3 DNA: TGTGCCAGTAGTGCAAACCGGGACAGGGTTAGCTACATCTTC.

On this clonotype itself: A clone one base away is much larger, so this may be a read error. V and J are TRBV6-5 and TRBJ2-7, with D perhaps TRBD2 (5 bases). The CDR3 is 18 amino acids. Germline CDR1 reads MNHEY; CDR2 reads SVGAGI. The CDR3 nucleotides read TGTGCCAGCAGTTACTCAATACCCTACGCGGGCTCCTCCTACAAGCAGTACTTC. Amino acid sequence: CASSYSIPYAGSSYKQYF.

The chain carries TRBV6-1 and TRBJ2-1; D may be TRBD2 (5 bases). CDR1 MNHNS and CDR2 SASEGT come from the germline V gene. This CDR3 region has 16 residues. V lost 10 bases and J 2 bases, leaving 21 bases between the germline ends. The CDR3 DNA reads TGTGCCAACAGCGGTCTAAAAGCGGACCCCTACAATGAGCAGTTCTTC. Its protein product is CANSGLKADPYNEQFF.

This clonotype has just a few counts. V is TRBV24-1 and J is TRBJ2-1, with D possibly TRBD2 on 6 matching bases. Germline CDR1 and CDR2: KGHDR and SFDVKD. This CDR3 has 16 amino acids. V was clipped by 0 bases and J by 7 bases, with 15 bases between them. The CDR3 protein is CATSDLGGSARNEQFF. CDR3 nucleotides: TGTGCCACCAGTGATTTGGGAGGGAGTGCTAGGAATGAGCAGTTCTTC.

Concerning this clonotype: This clone may be a read error of a much larger clone one base away. The chain employs TRBV4-2 and TRBJ2-2; possible D gene TRBD2, 5 bases. The germline gives CDR1 LGHNA, CDR2 YNFKEQ. The CDR3 length is 14 residues. The CDR3 protein is CVSSQDYNTGELFF. In DNA form, the CDR3 reads TGTGTCAGCAGCCAAGACTACAACACCGGGGAGCTGTTTTTT.

In this sample, this clonotype turned up many times. The gene calls are TRBV6-5 and TRBJ2-1; 10 positions agree with TRBD2. V lost 7 bases and J lost 9; bases outside the gene matches: 15. CDR3 length: 16 amino acids. Germline V gene lookup returns CDR1 MNHEY and CDR2 SVGAGI. The CDR3 sequence: CASTPSGSSRKAEQFF. CDR3 coding DNA: TGTGCCAGCACCCCTAGCGGGAGTTCTCGTAAGGCTGAGCAGTTCTTC.

There are many counts of this clonotype. The gene calls are TRBV5-1 and TRBJ1-2, with 8 positions matching TRBD1. The CDR3 sequence is 15 residues long. Trimming cost V 2 bases and J 5 bases; bases outside gene matches: 8. Germline CDR1 and CDR2: SGHRS and YFSETQ. CDR3 protein: CASSLNGQGGYGYTF. The CDR3 coding sequence is TGCGCCAGCAGCTTAAACGGACAGGGCGGGTATGGCTACACCTTC.

This clonotype appeared many times. The chain employs TRBV12-3 or TRBV12-4 and TRBJ1-1, with 7 bases matching TRBD1. CDR3 length: 13 amino acids. V dropped 5 bases and J dropped 4; count of bases not matched to a gene: 4. The CDR3 region is CASSVNRGTEAFF. DNA for the CDR3: TGTGCCAGCAGTGTAAACAGGGGCACTGAAGCTTTCTTT.

J is TRBJ1-1 and V is TRBV7-8; 8 nucleotides match TRBD1. Germline values: CDR1 SGHVS, CDR2 FQNEAQ. The trim removed 5 bases at V and 4 bases at J, leaving 9 bases unmatched. CDR3 length equals 15 residues. As DNA, the CDR3 is TGTGCCAGCAGCGATCGGACAGGGTCGAGCACTGAAGCTTTCTTT. Translated, it gives CASSDRTGSSTEAFF. The entire variable domain, with the rest obtained from reference TRBV7-8 and TRBJ1-1, is as follows: GAGVSQSPRYKVAKRGQDVALRCDPISGHVSLFWYQQALGQGPEFLTYFQNEAQLDKSGLPSDRFFAERPEGSVSTLKIQRTQQEDSAVYLCASSDRTGSSTEAFFGQGTRLTVV.

The chain uses TRBV7-9 and TRBJ2-2; D gene ambiguous. The CDR3 extends over 15 amino acids. Per the germline V gene, CDR1 is SEHNR and CDR2 is FQNEAQ (reference sequence). V gave up 4 bases and J gave up 6 bases, with 15 bases separating them. CDR3 loop: CASSSPFGSAGELFF. The CDR3, as DNA: TGTGCCAGCAGCTCCCCGTTCGGATCGGCCGGGGAGCTGTTTTTT.

The table lists this clonotype with a few counts. The V and J genes are TRBV12-3 or TRBV12-4 and TRBJ1-5; D remains ambiguous. Trimming removed 2 bases from V and 3 bases from J, with 8 bases in between. This CDR3 comprises 14 residues. The CDR3 sequence: CASSLQVPNQPQHF. In nucleotides, the CDR3 is TGTGCCAGCAGTTTACAGGTTCCCAATCAGCCCCAGCATTTT.

This clonotype was seen repeatedly, ten times or more. The rearrangement joins TRBV6-6 to TRBJ1-1; D gene uncertain. V gave up 7 bases and J gave up 3 bases, with 9 bases separating them. The CDR3 length is 12 residues. Germline assignment: CDR1 MNHNY and CDR2 SVGAGI (reference sequence). This CDR3 reads CASILRDTEAFF. As DNA, the CDR3 is TGTGCCAGCATTCTACGGGACACTGAAGCTTTCTTT.